The 16 T cell receptor beta chains presented below share a single source sample, sequenced in a study of cytomegalovirus exposure and HLA in healthy donors. Primers included in the PCR were 60 Vbeta and 13 Jbeta primers. Produced via immunoSEQ multiplex PCR; TCRdb's table is partial and in-frame only. Of about 130,000 clones listed, around 78% are singletons. Sequencing was performed on PBMCs. All receptors derive from a man aged 60 to 69 in good health and CMV-seropositive.

This sequence joins TRBV7-9 and TRBJ1-2; maybe TRBD1 (5 bases). This CDR3 region has 13 residues. CDR1 and CDR2 (germline): SEHNR, FQNEAQ (reference sequence). Trimming took off 0 bases at V and 8 bases at J, with 10 bases between the two ends. The CDR3 loop is CASSLAGLQGYTF. The CDR3 DNA is TGTGCCAGCAGCTTAGCGGGGCTTCAAGGCTACACCTTC.

This rearrangement joins TRBV19 to TRBJ1-1, with a tentative D call TRBD1 (6 bases). CDR1 LNHDA and CDR2 SQIVND come from the germline V gene (reference sequence). Trimming pared 2 bases from V and 6 bases from J, leaving 19 bases between. The CDR3 extends over 16 amino acids. CDR3 sequence reads: CASSISVGQGLPEAFF. The CDR3, as DNA: TGTGCCAGTAGTATATCAGTTGGGCAGGGGTTGCCTGAAGCTTTCTTT.

The chain uses TRBV7-2 and TRBJ1-2; D is uncertain. CDR1 SGHTA and CDR2 FQGNSA come from the germline V gene. CDR3 length equals 13 residues. Trimming took off 2 bases at V and 4 bases at J, with 8 bases between the two ends. The CDR3 loop is CASSLSTVYGYTF. Here the CDR3 DNA reads TGTGCCAGCAGCTTAAGTACAGTCTATGGCTACACCTTC.

The chain joins TRBV4-1 to TRBJ1-6; D gene unclear. Germline loops: CDR1 MGHRA, CDR2 YSYEKL. The CDR3 consists of 16 residues. With 1 base removed from V and 0 bases from J, the gap between germline ends came to 7 bases. The CDR3 sequence is CASSQGRNSYNSPLHF. The CDR3 DNA reads TGCGCCAGCAGCCAAGGCAGAAACTCCTATAATTCACCCCTCCACTTT.

The rearrangement uses TRBV7-9 and TRBJ1-6; 7 bases match TRBD1. CDR1 and CDR2 (germline): SEHNR, FQNEAQ (reference sequence). The CDR3 is made up of 17 amino acids. The ends lost 2 bases at V and 4 bases at J; junction bases unmatched: 8. DNA of the CDR3: TGTGCCAGCAGCTTAAATCCCGGGACAGCGTATAATTCACCCCTCCACTTT. It translates to CASSLNPGTAYNSPLHF.

This clone was found once. The rearrangement joins TRBV19 to TRBJ2-1; no firm D call. V lost 5 bases and J lost 3, with 5 bases in between. Germline values: CDR1 LNHDA, CDR2 SQIVND (reference sequence). The length of the CDR3 is 12 residues. The DNA of the CDR3 is TGTGCCAGTAGTCACAGCTACAATGAGCAGTTCTTC. Encoded protein: CASSHSYNEQFF.

The gene calls are TRBV18 and TRBJ2-7; no definite D call. V lost 5 bases and J 1 base, leaving 12 bases between the germline ends. The CDR3 is 14 amino acids. Per the germline V gene, CDR1 is KGHSH and CDR2 is LQKENI. This chain's CDR3 is CASSAKQLSYEQYF. The CDR3 DNA is TGTGCCAGCTCAGCGAAACAGCTGTCCTACGAGCAGTACTTC.

V gene TRBV7-9 combines with J gene TRBJ1-2; 10 bases map to TRBD1. The CDR3 is made up of 16 amino acids. V lost 5 bases, J lost 3 bases, and 9 bases stayed unmatched. Germline V gene lookup returns CDR1 SEHNR and CDR2 FQNEAQ (reference sequence). The CDR3 bases are TGTGCCAGCAGCCTCCCAACGGACAGGGGGTACTATGGCTACACCTTC. It encodes CASSLPTDRGYYGYTF.

The chain couples TRBV7-8 to TRBJ2-2; D uncertain. The CDR3 is 13 residues long. Germline CDR1 SGHVS, CDR2 FQNEAQ. V gave up 2 bases and J gave up 7 bases, with 8 bases separating them. The CDR3 reads CASSLQSFGELFF. The CDR3 nucleotides read TGTGCCAGCAGCTTACAAAGCTTCGGGGAGCTGTTTTTT.

The chain is built from TRBV7-8 and TRBJ1-1, with D unclear. CDR1 is SGHVS, CDR2 FQNEAQ, per germline. Trimming left V 3 bases short and J 1 base short, with 6 bases between. The length of the CDR3 is 13 residues. The CDR3 sequence: CASSFGRNTEAFF. The DNA of the CDR3 is TGTGCCAGCAGCTTTGGGAGGAACACTGAAGCTTTCTTT.

V is TRBV5-6 and J is TRBJ2-3; D is unresolved. V was cut by 4 bases and J by 2 bases, with 11 bases left in between. Germline assignment: CDR1 SGHDT and CDR2 YYEEEE. This CDR3 has 14 amino acids. CDR3 protein: CASSLLLATDTQYF. The CDR3 bases are TGTGCCAGCAGCCTATTACTTGCCACAGATACGCAGTATTTT.

The chain uses TRBV6-5 and TRBJ1-5; weak D call: TRBD1 (5 bases). V dropped 6 bases and J dropped 1 base, with 10 bases sitting between them. Germline CDR1 reads MNHEY; CDR2 reads SVGAGI. The CDR3 consists of 14 residues. The DNA for the CDR3 is TGTGCCAGCAGACAGGCTCGGAGCAATCAGCCCCAGCATTTT. It specifies CASRQARSNQPQHF.

The chain is built from TRBV11-2 and TRBJ1-5; the D is unclear. Germline lookup yields CDR1 SGHAT and CDR2 FQNNGV. Trimming removed 1 base from V and 7 bases from J, with 14 bases in between. The CDR3 runs 15 residues. This chain's CDR3 is CASSLGINPGQPQHF. The CDR3, as DNA: TGTGCCAGCAGCTTAGGTATTAATCCGGGGCAGCCCCAGCATTTT.

CDR3 region: CASSPGQGQDEQFF. The CDR3 nucleotides read TGTGCCAGCTCACCCGGACAGGGCCAGGATGAGCAGTTCTTC. The V and J genes are TRBV18 and TRBJ2-1, with TRBD1 identical over 8 bases. In germline, CDR1 is KGHSH, CDR2 LQKENI. The CDR3 is made up of 14 amino acids. The V and J ends lost 3 bases and 8 bases, in that order; junction bases with no gene match: 6. Looking up the rest from reference TRBV18 and TRBJ2-1 gives the full variable domain: NAGVMQNPRHLVRRRGQEARLRCSPMKGHSHVYWYRQLPEEGLKFMVYLQKENIIDESGMPKERFSAEFPKEGPSILRIQQVVRGDSAAYFCASSPGQGQDEQFFGPGTRLTVL.

With regard to this clone: An end of the junction differs from the germline gene, which may be a read error. The chain recombines TRBV6-5 with TRBJ2-2; the D gene is possibly TRBD2 (6 bases). CDR3 length: 12 residues. The V gene's germline CDR1 is MNHEY and CDR2 SVGAGI. The CDR3 spells CASSRGAGGLFF. Here the CDR3 DNA reads TGTGCCAGCAGTCGCGGGGCCGGGGGGCTGTTTTTT.

V usage is TRBV7-3 and J usage is TRBJ2-2; D may be TRBD1 (5 bases). V was pared by 2 bases and J by 8 bases, with 12 bases between. Germline assignment: CDR1 SGHTA and CDR2 FQGTGA. The CDR3 covers 14 residues. The CDR3 region has the DNA TGTGCCAGCAGCTTACCCGGCAGGGCGGGGGAGCTGTTTTTT. Amino acid sequence: CASSLPGRAGELFF.